Included here is one T cell receptor beta chain sequence, with context. Antigen unknown. This record belongs to a study of siplizumab effects on memory and regulatory T cells. General study findings and limits: Among mappable alloreactive CD4+ clones, the Treg-derived fraction averaged around 63% with siplizumab versus under 30% in controls. A significant reduction in alloreactive sequences traceable to unstimulated CD4+ memory cells was produced by siplizumab. It seemed that naive T cells were more diverse than memory cells and were major contributors to the alloresponse. To unstimulated subsets, only a minor fraction of alloreactive clones could be mapped.

Some clones are missing from TCRdb's copy, which holds only in-frame ones; the method was immunoSEQ multiplex PCR. The sample consists of about 100,000 clones, about nine tenths of them appearing once. Looked up from germline, CDR1 is GTSNPN and CDR2 is SVGIG (reference sequence). With 4 bases removed from V and 3 bases from J, the gap between germline ends came to 12 bases. The CDR3 contains 13 residues. The sequencing input was non-Treg CD4+ T cells sorted from blood. The chain employs TRBV30 and TRBJ1-2; D remains unclear. This receptor was obtained from a human donor in good health. The CDR3 protein is CAWNNRADYGYTF. The CDR3 nucleotides are TGTGCCTGGAATAACCGGGCGGACTATGGCTACACCTTC.